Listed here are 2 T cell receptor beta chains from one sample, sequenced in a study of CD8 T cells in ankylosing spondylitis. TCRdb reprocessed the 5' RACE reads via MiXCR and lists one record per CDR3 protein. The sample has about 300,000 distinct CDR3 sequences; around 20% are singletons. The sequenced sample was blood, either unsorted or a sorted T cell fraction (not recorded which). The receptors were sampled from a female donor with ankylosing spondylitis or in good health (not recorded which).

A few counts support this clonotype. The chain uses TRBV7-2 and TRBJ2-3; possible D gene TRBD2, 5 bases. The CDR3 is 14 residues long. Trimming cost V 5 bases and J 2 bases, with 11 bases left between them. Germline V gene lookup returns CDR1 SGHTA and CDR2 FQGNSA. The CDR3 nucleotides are TGTGCCAGCAGCCCTAGCCGGACCACAGATACGCAGTATTTT. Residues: CASSPSRTTDTQYF.

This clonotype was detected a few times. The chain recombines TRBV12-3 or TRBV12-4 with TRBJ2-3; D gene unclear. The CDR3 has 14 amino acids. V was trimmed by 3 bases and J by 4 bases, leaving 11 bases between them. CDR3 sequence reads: CASSFLPGADTQYF. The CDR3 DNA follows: TGTGCCAGCAGTTTCCTCCCGGGCGCAGATACGCAGTATTTT.